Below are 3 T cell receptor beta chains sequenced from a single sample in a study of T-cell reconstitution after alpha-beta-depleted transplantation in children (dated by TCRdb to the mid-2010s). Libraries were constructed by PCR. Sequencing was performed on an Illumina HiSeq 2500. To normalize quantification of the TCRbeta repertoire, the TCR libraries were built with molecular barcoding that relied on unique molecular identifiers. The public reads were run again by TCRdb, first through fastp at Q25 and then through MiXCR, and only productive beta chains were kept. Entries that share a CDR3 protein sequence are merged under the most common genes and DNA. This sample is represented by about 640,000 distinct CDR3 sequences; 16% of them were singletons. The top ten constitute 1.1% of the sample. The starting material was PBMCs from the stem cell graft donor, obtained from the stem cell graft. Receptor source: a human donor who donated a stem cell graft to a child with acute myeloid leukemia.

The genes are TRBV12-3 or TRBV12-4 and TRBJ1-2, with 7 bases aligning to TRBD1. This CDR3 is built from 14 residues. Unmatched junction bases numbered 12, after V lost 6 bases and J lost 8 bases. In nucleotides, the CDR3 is TGTGCCAGCAGCCCTGCGACAGGGTTCTGGGGCTACACCTTC. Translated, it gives CASSPATGFWGYTF.

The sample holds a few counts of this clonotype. The CDR3 is CASRPGTGAKETQYF. Here the CDR3 DNA reads TGTGCCAGCAGACCCGGGACAGGGGCAAAAGAGACCCAGTACTTC. This chain joins TRBV27 and TRBJ2-5; 10 nucleotides line up with TRBD1. Per the germline V gene, CDR1 is MNHEY and CDR2 is SMNVEV (reference sequence). With 6 bases clipped from V and 3 bases from J, the junction kept 7 bases outside the gene matches. CDR3 length: 15 residues.

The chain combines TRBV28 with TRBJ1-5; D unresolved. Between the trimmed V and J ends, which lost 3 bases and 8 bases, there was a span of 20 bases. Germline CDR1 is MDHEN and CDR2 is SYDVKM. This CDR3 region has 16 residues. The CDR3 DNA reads TGTGCCAGCAGTTTGCGGTCAGGATTTTTGATGGAGCCCCAGCATTTT. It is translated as CASSLRSGFLMEPQHF.